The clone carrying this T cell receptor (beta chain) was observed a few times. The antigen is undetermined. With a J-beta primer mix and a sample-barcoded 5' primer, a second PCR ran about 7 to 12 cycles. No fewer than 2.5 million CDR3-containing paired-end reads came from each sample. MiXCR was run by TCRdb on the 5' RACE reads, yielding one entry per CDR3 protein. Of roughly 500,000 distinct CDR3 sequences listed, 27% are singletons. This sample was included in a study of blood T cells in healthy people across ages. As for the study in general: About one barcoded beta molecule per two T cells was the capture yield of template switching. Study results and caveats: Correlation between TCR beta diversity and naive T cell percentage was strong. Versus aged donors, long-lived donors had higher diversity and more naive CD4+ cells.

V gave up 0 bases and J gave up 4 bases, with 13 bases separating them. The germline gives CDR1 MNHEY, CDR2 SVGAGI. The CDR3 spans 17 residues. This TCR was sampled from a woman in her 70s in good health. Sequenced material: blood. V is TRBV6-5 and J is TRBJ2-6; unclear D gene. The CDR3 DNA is TGTGCCAGCAGTTACTCGGCCGTAGCTGGAGGGGCCAACGTCCTGACTTTC. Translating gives CASSYSAVAGGANVLTF.